This entry lists 32 T cell receptor beta chains sequenced from one sample in a study of metastatic and nonmetastatic thyroid tumors. With MiXCR, TCRdb called clones anew from the PCR reads. There are 4,500 or so clones in the sample; approximately 29% occur only once, and roughly 16% lies in the top ten. No patient had received any treatment before thyroid surgery. The sequencing input was adjacent normal tissue. The receptors here all came from a male donor with papillary thyroid cancer or a benign thyroid nodule (not recorded which). Some clones in this sample may be carry-over from other donors' samples.

This clone has more than one count but fewer than ten. This sequence joins TRBV2 and TRBJ2-1; maybe TRBD2 (5 bases). The V end lost 2 bases, the J end lost 9 bases, and 8 bases lay between the germline ends. The CDR3 has 12 amino acids. Germline loops: CDR1 SNHLY, CDR2 FYNNEI. CDR3 DNA: TGTGCCAGCAGTGAATCAGAGGGTGAGCAGTTCTTC. Translating it yields CASSESEGEQFF.

The sample holds a few counts of this clone. This CDR3 is also generated by other DNA sequences in the sample. The V gene is TRBV6-1, the J gene TRBJ2-7, with 8 bases aligning to TRBD1. This CDR3 has 14 residues. Per the germline V gene, CDR1 is MNHNS and CDR2 is SASEGT. Trimming cost V 4 bases and J 2 bases; bases outside gene matches: 4. CDR3 loop: CASSVGQGPYEQYF. CDR3 nucleotides: TGTGCCAGCAGTGTCGGACAGGGCCCCTACGAGCAGTACTTC.

The chain uses TRBV2 and TRBJ1-2, with D uncertain. The length of the CDR3 is 14 residues. From germline, CDR1 is SNHLY and CDR2 FYNNEI. V was clipped by 3 bases and J by 2 bases, with 10 bases between them. CDR3 nucleotides: TGTGCCAGCAGTGAGGCGGTTTTGAACTATGGCTACACCTTC. Its translation: CASSEAVLNYGYTF.

In its sample, this clone ranks as medium-sized. The rearrangement joins TRBV5-6 to TRBJ2-7; tentative D call: TRBD1 (6 bases). The CDR3 contains 14 residues. Trimming stripped 1 base from V and 4 bases from J, with 12 bases between. Germline assignment: CDR1 SGHDT and CDR2 YYEEEE. The CDR3 protein is CASSLTGWEYEQYF. The DNA for the CDR3 is TGTGCCAGCAGCTTGACAGGGTGGGAATACGAGCAGTACTTC. Drawing the rest from reference TRBV5-6 and TRBJ2-7, the complete variable domain is DAGVTQSPTHLIKTRGQQVTLRCSPKSGHDTVSWYQQALGQGPQFIFQYYEEEERQRGNFPDRFSGHQFPNYSSELNVNALLLGDSALYLCASSLTGWEYEQYFGPGTRLTVT.

The V and J genes are TRBV12-3 or TRBV12-4 and TRBJ2-5; 8 bases are a match to TRBD2. Germline trimming cut 5 bases from V and 2 bases from J; bases unmatched to any gene: 7. The CDR3 spans 15 residues. CDR3 sequence reads: CASSGGAGGQETQYF. The CDR3 nucleotides read TGTGCCAGCAGTGGGGGGGCGGGGGGACAAGAGACCCAGTACTTC.

By share, this clone counts as medium-sized. The chain is built from TRBV20-1 and TRBJ2-7; TRBD2 might be the D (7 bases). CDR1 DFQATT and CDR2 SNEGSKA come from the germline V gene (reference sequence). The CDR3 covers 14 residues. Trimming shortened V by 6 bases and J by 6 bases, and 21 bases separated the two germline ends. CDR3 sequence (DNA): TGCAGTGCCAGACGGGGGGCAGGGTCGGGCGAGCAGTACTTC. This translates into CSARRGAGSGEQYF.

This clone was seen more than once but under ten times. V gene TRBV10-2 combines with J gene TRBJ2-7, with D tentatively TRBD1 (6 bases). The germline CDR1 and CDR2 sequences are WSHSY and SAAADI. The CDR3 covers 15 residues. Trimming stripped 7 bases from V and 2 bases from J, with 18 bases between. This chain's CDR3 is CASNPNLGAAYEQYF. The DNA for the CDR3 is TGCGCCAGCAATCCTAATTTGGGGGCTGCCTACGAGCAGTACTTC.

V is TRBV15 and J is TRBJ1-2; 11 nucleotides agree with TRBD1. The J segment lost 0 bases and the V segment lost 0 bases, leaving 6 bases of the junction unmatched. The length of the CDR3 is 18 residues. Germline CDR1 LNHNV, CDR2 YYDKDF (reference sequence). The CDR3 region is CATSRDRGQGDPNYGYTF. Here the CDR3 DNA reads TGTGCCACCAGCAGAGATAGGGGACAGGGGGATCCTAACTATGGCTACACCTTC.

V and J are TRBV28 and TRBJ2-1; 9 nucleotides agree with TRBD2. CDR3 length equals 17 residues. The V segment lost 5 bases and the J segment 5 bases; nucleotides outside the gene matches: 13. Germline V gives CDR1 MDHEN, CDR2 SYDVKM. Here the CDR3 DNA reads TGTGCCAGCAGTCAAATTCGACTAGCGGAATTTAACAATGAGCAGTTCTTC. As protein: CASSQIRLAEFNNEQFF. Full variable domain (rest looked up from reference TRBV28 and TRBJ2-1): DVKVTQSSRYLVKRTGEKVFLECVQDMDHENMFWYRQDPGLGLRLIYFSYDVKMKEKGDIPEGYSVSREKKERFSLILESASTNQTSMYLCASSQIRLAEFNNEQFFGPGTRLTVL.

This clone was seen only a few times. V usage is TRBV19 and J usage is TRBJ1-5; the match to TRBD1 covers 7 bases. There are 15 residues in the CDR3. J gave up 5 bases and V 8 bases, and 12 bases lay outside the gene matches. Germline loops: CDR1 LNHDA, CDR2 SQIVND (reference sequence). CDR3 amino acids: CASRGPGQRDQPQHF. The DNA for the CDR3 is TGTGCCAGTCGGGGACCGGGACAGCGGGATCAGCCCCAGCATTTT. Filled out from reference TRBV19 and TRBJ1-5, the complete variable domain reads DGGITQSPKYLFRKEGQNVTLSCEQNLNHDAMYWYRQDPGQGLRLIYYSQIVNDFQKGDIAEGYSVSREKKESFPLTVTSAQKNPTAFYLCASRGPGQRDQPQHFGDGTRLSIL.

By frequency in the sample, this clone is medium-sized. The V call is TRBV2, the J call TRBJ1-2, with TRBD1 matching 8 bases. Germline loops: CDR1 SNHLY, CDR2 FYNNEI. Trimming at V came to 7 bases and at J to 10 bases, leaving 8 bases not matched to a gene. The CDR3 contains 12 residues. Here the CDR3 DNA reads TGTGCCAGCAAGTTAGGACAGGGTGTCTACACCTTC. It specifies CASKLGQGVYTF. Complete variable domain (other parts from reference TRBV2 and TRBJ1-2): EPEVTQTPSHQVTQMGQEVILRCVPISNHLYFYWYRQILGQKVEFLVSFYNNEISEKSEIFDDQFSVERPDGSNFTLKIRSTKLEDSAMYFCASKLGQGVYTFGSGTRLTVV.

As to this clone: A read error may produce the germline difference seen at one junction end. The genes are TRBV7-9 and TRBJ2-5; a possible D gene is TRBD2 (6 bases). The CDR3 is made up of 16 amino acids. Per germline, CDR1 SEHNR and CDR2 FQNEAQ (reference sequence). CDR3 region: CVSSNWDGGAFETQYF. CDR3 coding DNA: TGTGTCAGCAGCAACTGGGACGGGGGTGCTTTCGAGACCCAGTACTTC.

In this sample, this clone turned up once. The chain couples TRBV20-1 to TRBJ1-1; 7 bases agree with TRBD1. V trimming: 3 bases; J trimming: 10 bases; junction bases outside the gene matches: 11. This CDR3 comprises 13 residues. Looked up from germline, CDR1 is DFQATT and CDR2 is SNEGSKA (reference sequence). The CDR3 protein is CSARQPREGAAFF. The DNA for the CDR3 is TGCAGTGCTAGGCAACCTAGGGAGGGGGCAGCTTTCTTT.

This clone was detected only once. The chain is built from TRBV11-1 and TRBJ1-2; D may be TRBD1 (5 bases). The germline V gene encodes CDR1 SGHAT and CDR2 FQDESV (reference sequence). The CDR3 spans 16 residues. Deletions cut 6 bases from V and 5 bases from J, with 22 bases between. For the CDR3, the DNA is TGTGCCAGCAGAGGAGGGGCCGACAGCAGTTTTTATGGCTACACCTTC. It is translated as CASRGGADSSFYGYTF.

This clone is labeled medium-sized. At the DNA level, this CDR3 is encoded by other sequences in the same sample as well. The rearrangement joins TRBV27 to TRBJ2-6, with D unclear. The CDR3 has 12 amino acids. CDR1 is MNHEY, CDR2 SMNVEV, per germline (reference sequence). Trimming stripped 1 base from V and 10 bases from J, with 5 bases between. This CDR3 is CASSLLTNVLTF. The CDR3 DNA reads as TGTGCCAGCAGTTTATTAACGAACGTCCTGACTTTC.

This clone has only a few counts. This chain connects TRBV6-1 to TRBJ2-4, with D perhaps matching TRBD1 (6 bases). V gave up 5 bases and J gave up 3 bases, with 14 bases separating them. Germline CDR1 and CDR2: MNHNS and SASEGT. CDR3 size: 15 residues. CDR3 bases: TGTGCCAGCAGTACGACAGGCATGGGCAAAAACATTCAGTACTTC. This sequence encodes CASSTTGMGKNIQYF.

About this clone: One end of the junction fails to match germline, which may point to a read error. V and J are TRBV5-1 and TRBJ2-5; D gene ambiguous. The CDR3 consists of 14 residues. The germline V gene has CDR1 SGHRS and CDR2 YFSETQ. Here the CDR3 DNA reads TGCGCCAGCGGCTTTGAGGACGGCCAAGAGACCCAGTACTTC. It encodes CASGFEDGQETQYF.

V and J are TRBV6-1 and TRBJ1-6; a possible D gene is TRBD1 (6 bases). This CDR3 region has 15 residues. Trimming cost V 2 bases and J 14 bases, with 19 bases left between them. Germline CDR1 reads MNHNS; CDR2 reads SASEGT. The CDR3, as DNA: TGTGCCAGCAGTGAATCGAGGGGGTCGCAGCTCTCCCTCCACTTT. Its translation: CASSESRGSQLSLHF.

This clone was recorded many times. The V gene is TRBV5-4, the J gene TRBJ2-7; D remains unclear. The CDR3 contains 16 residues. Trimming pared 0 bases from V and 0 bases from J, leaving 13 bases between. Germline-derived CDR1 and CDR2 are SGHNT and YYREEE (reference sequence). The CDR3 nucleotides are TGTGCCAGCAGCTTGGACTATGGACGTATCTCCTACGAGCAGTACTTC. Amino acids: CASSLDYGRISYEQYF.

The chain employs TRBV3-1 and TRBJ1-6; D is unresolved. Trimming took off 7 bases at V and 7 bases at J, with 8 bases between the two ends. This CDR3 contains 12 residues. Germline V gene sequence: CDR1 LGHDT, CDR2 YNNKEL (reference sequence). The CDR3 DNA reads TGTGCCAGCAACAAAGAGAATTCACCCCTCCACTTT. Encoded protein: CASNKENSPLHF.

V is TRBV7-9 and J is TRBJ2-1; no firm D call. Germline V CDR1 and CDR2: SEHNR, FQNEAQ (reference sequence). Trimming cost V 10 bases and J 0 bases, with 7 bases left between them. The CDR3 consists of 12 residues. The CDR3 here is CAMSSSYNEQFF. DNA of the CDR3: TGTGCCATGTCGAGCTCCTACAATGAGCAGTTCTTC.

This chain joins TRBV30 and TRBJ2-7; D may be TRBD1 (5 bases). The CDR3 extends over 13 amino acids. V shed 1 base and J shed 1 base, with 8 bases lying between them. Germline assignment: CDR1 GTSNPN and CDR2 SVGIG (reference sequence). The CDR3 DNA sequence: TGTGCCTGGAGTGCAGGGTGGTCCTACGAGCAGTACTTC. Protein: CAWSAGWSYEQYF.

This clone was observed a handful of times. Germline is not matched at one junction end, which may reflect a read error. The chain employs TRBV6-1 and TRBJ1-2; 8 bases are a match to TRBD1. Germline V gene sequence: CDR1 MNHNS, CDR2 SASEGT. The CDR3 spans 14 residues. In DNA form, the CDR3 reads TGTGCCAGCAGTGAATTACAGGGGGTATATGGCCACACCTTC. It specifies CASSELQGVYGHTF.

In its sample, this clone was seen a few times. The genes are TRBV20-1 and TRBJ1-5, with D possibly TRBD1 on 6 matching bases. The V end lost 0 bases, the J end lost 12 bases, and 15 bases lay between the germline ends. CDR1 and CDR2 (germline): DFQATT, SNEGSKA (reference sequence). The CDR3 loop spans 13 amino acids. This CDR3 reads CSARDSGTPLQHF. CDR3 sequence (DNA): TGCAGTGCTAGAGACTCCGGGACACCCCTCCAGCATTTT.

This clone has at least ten counts. The rearrangement joins TRBV12-3 or TRBV12-4 to TRBJ1-2, with D maybe TRBD1 (6 bases). V lost 7 bases, J lost 8 bases, and 17 bases lay in between. This CDR3 has 13 residues. The CDR3 loop is CASTIRGWGGYTF. Here the CDR3 DNA reads TGTGCCAGCACTATCAGGGGCTGGGGGGGCTACACCTTC.

This clone came up a few times. The genes are TRBV19 and TRBJ2-2; D is uncertain. V lost 1 base, J lost 5 bases, and 2 bases lay in between. The germline V gene has CDR1 LNHDA and CDR2 SQIVND (reference sequence). The CDR3 covers 12 residues. The CDR3 region is CASSIVTGELFF. CDR3 DNA: TGTGCCAGTAGTATAGTTACCGGGGAGCTGTTTTTT.

V is TRBV6-1 and J is TRBJ1-2; TRBD1 might be the D (5 bases). From germline, CDR1 is MNHNS and CDR2 SASEGT. Trimming removed 6 bases from V and 6 bases from J, with 26 bases in between. This CDR3 has 17 amino acids. CDR3 sequence (DNA): TGTGCCAGCAGACCCCGATGGAGGGGCGCGGGTGGCCATGGCTACACCTTC. As protein: CASRPRWRGAGGHGYTF.

The chain has TRBV5-1 and TRBJ2-7; D perhaps matches TRBD1 (8 bases). Germline V CDR1 and CDR2: SGHRS, YFSETQ. This CDR3 is built from 17 residues. Trimming took 4 bases from V and 0 from J, leaving 20 bases between them. CDR3 DNA: TGCGCCAGCAGCGGGACTACAGGGGGAGGGCTCTCCTACGAGCAGTACTTC. Translated: CASSGTTGGGLSYEQYF.

Concerning this clone itself: A read error is likely, as this CDR3 ends without the conserved phenylalanine or tryptophan. It is unclear where the CDR3 begins or ends on the DNA, so no DNA is shown, and the CDR3 is as TCRdb lists it. The V call is TRBV20-1, the J call TRBJ2-1. The germline V gene encodes CDR1 DFQATT and CDR2 SNEGSKA (reference sequence). The length of the CDR3 is 16 amino acids, counting both ends. The CDR3: CSAQDRGAGGPNEQCN.

By share of the sample, this clone is large. This chain joins TRBV6-1 and TRBJ1-2, with 9 bases lining up with TRBD1. V shed 5 bases, J shed 6 bases, and the junction held 7 bases outside the gene matches. Germline assignment: CDR1 MNHNS and CDR2 SASEGT. The CDR3 covers 14 residues. CDR3: CASSQTGGLNGYTF. The CDR3 DNA reads TGTGCCAGCAGTCAGACAGGGGGGCTTAATGGCTACACCTTC.

This clone was seen a few times. CDR3 nucleotides: TGTGCCAGCATACCGCTTTCGTGGGGCTACGAGCAGTACTTC. Amino acid sequence: CASIPLSWGYEQYF. This rearrangement joins TRBV28 to TRBJ2-7; D remains ambiguous. Germline V gene data show CDR1 as MDHEN and CDR2 as SYDVKM. V lost 7 bases and J 3 bases, leaving 16 bases between the germline ends. This CDR3 has 14 amino acids.

This clone was observed once. The rearrangement uses TRBV6-2 or TRBV6-3 and TRBJ2-7; D unclear. CDR1 is MNHEY and CDR2 is SVGEGT in the germline V gene. CDR3 length equals 13 residues. V lost 9 bases and J 2 bases, leaving 14 bases between the germline ends. The CDR3: CARMLDAPYEQYF. CDR3 DNA: TGTGCCAGAATGTTGGACGCTCCCTACGAGCAGTACTTC.